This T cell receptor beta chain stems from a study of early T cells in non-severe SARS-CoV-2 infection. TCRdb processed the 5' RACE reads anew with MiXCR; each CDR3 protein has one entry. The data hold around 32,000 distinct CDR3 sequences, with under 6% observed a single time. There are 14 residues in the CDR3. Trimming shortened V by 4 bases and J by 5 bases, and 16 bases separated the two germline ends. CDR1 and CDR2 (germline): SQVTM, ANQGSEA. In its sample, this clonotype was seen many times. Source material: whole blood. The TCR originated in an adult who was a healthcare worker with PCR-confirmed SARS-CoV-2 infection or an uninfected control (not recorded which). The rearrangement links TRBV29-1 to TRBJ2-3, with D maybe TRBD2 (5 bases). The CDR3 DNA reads TGCAGCGTTGTTCGGGGTGGGGTGGGAGATACGCAGTATTTT. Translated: CSVVRGGVGDTQYF.